This T cell receptor beta chain is drawn from a study of shared clonotypes between healthy human individuals. Study-wide background: For every donor, three CD4 naive, three CD4 memory, two CD8 naive and one CD8 memory plates were used. Findings and caveats of the study: The study drew on few donors, limiting represented genetic and exposure-history diversity.

After removal of 3 bases from V and 5 bases from J, the junction contained 13 bases not matched to a gene. Germline-derived CDR1 and CDR2 are SGHKS and YYEKEE (reference sequence). This CDR3 has 16 amino acids. About this clone: The antigen remains undetermined.

Evenly divided among several immunoSEQ plates was the genomic DNA of each subset. The data were produced by immunoSEQ multiplex PCR, yet TCRdb's version contains in-frame clones alone and is incomplete. The top ten hold 0.6% to 0.75% of the sample, which has over a million clones, approximately 80% seen once. V usage is TRBV5-5 and J usage is TRBJ1-1; 7 bases map to TRBD1. The sequenced sample consisted of memory CD4+ T cells from PBMCs. The subset was: CD45RA-negative fraction. The receptor's source is a man younger than 35 in good health. Some clones in this sample may be carry-over from other donors' samples. The CDR3 DNA follows: TGTGCCAGCAGCTCCGAAGCCCGACAGGGTAGGACTGAAGCTTTCTTT. Protein product: CASSSEARQGRTEAFF.